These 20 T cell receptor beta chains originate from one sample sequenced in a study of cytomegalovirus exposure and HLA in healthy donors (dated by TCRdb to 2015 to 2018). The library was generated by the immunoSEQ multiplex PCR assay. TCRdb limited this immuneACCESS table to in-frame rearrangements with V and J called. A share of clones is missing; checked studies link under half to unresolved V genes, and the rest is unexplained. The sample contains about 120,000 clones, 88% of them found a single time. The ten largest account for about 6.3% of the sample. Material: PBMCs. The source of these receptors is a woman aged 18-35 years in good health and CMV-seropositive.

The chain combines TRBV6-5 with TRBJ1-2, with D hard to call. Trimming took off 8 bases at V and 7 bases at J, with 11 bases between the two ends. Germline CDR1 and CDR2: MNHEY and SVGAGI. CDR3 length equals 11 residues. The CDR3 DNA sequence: TGTGCCAGCGGAGGTTTCGGTGGCTACACCTTC. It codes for CASGGFGGYTF.

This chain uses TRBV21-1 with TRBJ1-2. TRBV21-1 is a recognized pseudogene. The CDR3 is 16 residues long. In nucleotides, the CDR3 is TGTGCCAGCAGCAAAGTGCGGGGCCTACCCCTAATCGGCTACACCTTC. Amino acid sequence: CASSKVRGLPLIGYTF.

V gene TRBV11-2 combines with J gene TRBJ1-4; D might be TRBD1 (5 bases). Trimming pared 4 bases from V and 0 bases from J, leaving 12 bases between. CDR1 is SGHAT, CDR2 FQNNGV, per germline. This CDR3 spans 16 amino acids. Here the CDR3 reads CASSSREGATNEKLFF. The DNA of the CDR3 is TGTGCCAGCAGCTCCAGGGAAGGCGCAACTAATGAAAAACTGTTTTTT.

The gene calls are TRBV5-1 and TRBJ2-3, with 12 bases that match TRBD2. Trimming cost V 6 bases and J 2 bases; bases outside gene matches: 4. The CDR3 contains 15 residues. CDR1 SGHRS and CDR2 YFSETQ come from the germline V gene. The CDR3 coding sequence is TGCGCCAGCATGCTAGCGGGGGGGGACACAGATACGCAGTATTTT. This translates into CASMLAGGDTDTQYF.

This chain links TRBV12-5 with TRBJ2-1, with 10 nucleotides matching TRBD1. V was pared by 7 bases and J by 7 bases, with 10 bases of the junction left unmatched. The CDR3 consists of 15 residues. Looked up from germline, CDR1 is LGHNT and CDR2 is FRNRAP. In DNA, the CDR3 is TGTGCTAGTGACCCCTGGACAGGGGGGCGAAATGAGCAGTTCTTC. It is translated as CASDPWTGGRNEQFF.

The CDR3 loop is CASSGLGVVLSYEQYF. The DNA of the CDR3 is TGTGCCAGCAGTGGACTAGGGGTAGTCCTCTCCTACGAGCAGTACTTC. The rearrangement joins TRBV6-1 to TRBJ2-7, with D possibly matching TRBD2 (6 bases). The CDR3 extends over 16 amino acids. The V gene lost 4 bases and the J gene lost 0 bases, with 16 bases spanning the gap. Germline CDR1 reads MNHNS; CDR2 reads SASEGT.

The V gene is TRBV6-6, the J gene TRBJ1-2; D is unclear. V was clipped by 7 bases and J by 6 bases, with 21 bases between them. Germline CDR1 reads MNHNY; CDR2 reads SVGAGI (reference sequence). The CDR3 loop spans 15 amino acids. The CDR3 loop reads CASNSVAVVSDGYTF. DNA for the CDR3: TGTGCCAGCAACTCGGTGGCGGTGGTTTCCGATGGCTACACCTTC.

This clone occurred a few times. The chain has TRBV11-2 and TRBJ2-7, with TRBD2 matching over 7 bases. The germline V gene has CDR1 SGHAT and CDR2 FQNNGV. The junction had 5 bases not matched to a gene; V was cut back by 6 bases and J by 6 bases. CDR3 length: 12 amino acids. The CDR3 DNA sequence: TGTGCCAGCAGTGGACTAGACGTCGAGCAGTACTTC. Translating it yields CASSGLDVEQYF.

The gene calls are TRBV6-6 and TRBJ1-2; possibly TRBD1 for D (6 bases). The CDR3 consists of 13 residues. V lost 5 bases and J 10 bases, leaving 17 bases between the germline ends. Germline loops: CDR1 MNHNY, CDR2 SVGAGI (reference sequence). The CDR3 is CASSPYRDYDYTF. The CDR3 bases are TGTGCCAGCAGTCCTTACAGGGATTACGACTACACCTTC.

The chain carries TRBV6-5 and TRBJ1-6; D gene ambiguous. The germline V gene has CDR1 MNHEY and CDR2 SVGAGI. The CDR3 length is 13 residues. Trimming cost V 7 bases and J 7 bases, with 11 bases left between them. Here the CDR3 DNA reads TGTGCCAGCAAGAATGCGTGGAATTCACCCCTCCACTTT. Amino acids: CASKNAWNSPLHF.

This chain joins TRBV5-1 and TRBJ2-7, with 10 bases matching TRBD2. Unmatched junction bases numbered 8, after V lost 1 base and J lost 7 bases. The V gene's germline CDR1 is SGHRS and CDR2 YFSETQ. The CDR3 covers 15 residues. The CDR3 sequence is CASSLTTSGMGEQYF. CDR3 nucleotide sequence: TGCGCCAGCAGCTTGACCACTAGCGGGATGGGTGAGCAGTACTTC.

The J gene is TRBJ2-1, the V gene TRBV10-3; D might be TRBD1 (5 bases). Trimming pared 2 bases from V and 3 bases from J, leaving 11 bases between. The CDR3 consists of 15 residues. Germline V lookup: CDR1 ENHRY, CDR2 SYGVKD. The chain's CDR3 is CAISEPAGIYNEQFF. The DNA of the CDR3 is TGTGCCATCAGTGAGCCGGCAGGGATCTACAATGAGCAGTTCTTC.

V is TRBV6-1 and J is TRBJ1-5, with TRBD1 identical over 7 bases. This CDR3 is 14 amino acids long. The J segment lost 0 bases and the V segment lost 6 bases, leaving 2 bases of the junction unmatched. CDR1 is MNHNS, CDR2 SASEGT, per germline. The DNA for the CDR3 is TGTGCCAGCAGAACAGGGGTTAGCAATCAGCCCCAGCATTTT. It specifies CASRTGVSNQPQHF.

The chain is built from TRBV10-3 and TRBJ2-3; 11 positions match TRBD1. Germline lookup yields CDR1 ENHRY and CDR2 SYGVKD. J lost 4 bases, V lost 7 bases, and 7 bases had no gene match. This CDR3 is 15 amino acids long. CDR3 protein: CAITYGQGAADTQYF. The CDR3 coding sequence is TGTGCCATCACCTACGGACAGGGGGCGGCAGATACGCAGTATTTT.

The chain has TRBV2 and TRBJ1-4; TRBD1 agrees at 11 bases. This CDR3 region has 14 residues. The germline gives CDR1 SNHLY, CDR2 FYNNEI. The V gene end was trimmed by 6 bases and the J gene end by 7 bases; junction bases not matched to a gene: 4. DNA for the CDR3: TGTGCCAGCAGAGCCGGGACAGGGGGTGAAAAACTGTTTTTT. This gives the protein CASRAGTGGEKLFF.

CDR3 sequence reads: CASSHEGGTGGRETQYF. Written as DNA, the CDR3 is TGTGCCAGCAGCCATGAGGGGGGCACAGGGGGACGGGAGACCCAGTACTTC. The chain recombines TRBV5-4 with TRBJ2-5, with TRBD1 matching over 8 bases. The CDR3 runs 17 residues. V was clipped by 4 bases and J by 5 bases; unmatched bases: 16. CDR1 is SGHNT, CDR2 YYREEE, per germline (reference sequence).

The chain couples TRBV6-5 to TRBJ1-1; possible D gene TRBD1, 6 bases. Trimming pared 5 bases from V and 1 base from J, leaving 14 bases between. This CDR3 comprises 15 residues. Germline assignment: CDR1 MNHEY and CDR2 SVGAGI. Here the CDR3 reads CASSGQGRANTEAFF. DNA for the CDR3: TGTGCCAGCAGTGGCCAGGGGAGGGCGAACACTGAAGCTTTCTTT.

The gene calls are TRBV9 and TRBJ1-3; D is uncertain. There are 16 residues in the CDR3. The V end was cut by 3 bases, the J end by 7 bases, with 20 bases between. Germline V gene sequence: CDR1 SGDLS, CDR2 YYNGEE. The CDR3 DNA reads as TGTGCCAGCAGCGCCCTTCGAACTAGTGGCTGGAACACCATATATTTT. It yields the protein CASSALRTSGWNTIYF.

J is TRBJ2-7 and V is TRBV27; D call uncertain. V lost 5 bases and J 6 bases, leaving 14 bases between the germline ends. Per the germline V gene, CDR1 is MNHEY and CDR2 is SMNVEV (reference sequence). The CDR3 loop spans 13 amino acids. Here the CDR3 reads CASSPPSAGEQYF. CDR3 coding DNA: TGTGCCAGCAGTCCCCCGAGCGCTGGCGAGCAGTACTTC.

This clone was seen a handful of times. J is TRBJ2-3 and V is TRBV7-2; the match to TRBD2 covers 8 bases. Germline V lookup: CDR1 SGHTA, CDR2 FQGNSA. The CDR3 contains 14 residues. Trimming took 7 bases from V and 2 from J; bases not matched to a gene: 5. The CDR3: CASTAGGITDTQYF. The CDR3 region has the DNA TGTGCCAGCACTGCGGGAGGAATCACAGATACGCAGTATTTT.